This T cell receptor (beta chain) appears in the sequencing data of a study of ipilimumab plus nivolumab after autologous stem cell transplantation. The overall study: Typical patient got 5 ipilimumab doses and about eight nivolumab doses (median). The DLBCL group included primary refractory and relapsed cases.

Checkpoint therapy with ipilimumab 1 mg/kg began 14 to 28 days after transplant. Patients received nivolumab 3 mg/kg at weeks 1, 4, 7, 10, then fortnightly to week 26. This clone was seen only once. Assay: immunoSEQ multiplex PCR; the TCRdb copy retains only in-frame clones and omits some. Seen here are about 22,000 clones, over 70% observed once, and the top ten hold around 20%. V was cut by 3 bases and J by 0 bases, with 12 bases left in between. This CDR3 region has 16 residues. From germline, CDR1 is SEHNR and CDR2 FQNEAQ (reference sequence). This clonotype originated in a male donor with diffuse large B-cell lymphoma. This chain links TRBV7-9 with TRBJ1-5; D gene ambiguous. Source: PBMCs, taken in a trial of ipilimumab plus nivolumab as post-transplant consolidation. DNA of the CDR3: TGTGCCAGCAGCTTCAGCTCGGGGATTAGCAATCAGCCCCAGCATTTT. Protein sequence: CASSFSSGISNQPQHF.